The clone carrying this T cell receptor (beta chain) was seen many times. This record belongs to a study of blood T cell repertoires in COVID-19. Study context: The United States, Italy and Spain provided the acute and convalescent COVID-19 samples.

CDR1 is MNHEY and CDR2 is SVGEGT in the germline V gene. The CDR3 runs to 12 residues. V was pared by 5 bases and J by 7 bases, with 11 bases between. Assay: immunoSEQ multiplex PCR; the TCRdb copy retains only in-frame clones and omits some. The sample includes about 200,000 clones, around 80% of them seen just once. The TCR comes from a woman of 80 years or more with acute or convalescent COVID-19. The J gene is TRBJ1-2, the V gene TRBV6-2 or TRBV6-3; possibly TRBD1 for D (6 bases). Sequencing was performed on peripheral blood. The CDR3 protein is CASSRQGSGYTF. DNA of the CDR3: TGTGCCAGCAGTCGTCAGGGGAGTGGCTACACCTTC.